The present TCR beta chain was sequenced within a study of cytomegalovirus exposure and HLA in healthy donors. General observations from the study: Sequencing depth across donors, presence/absence analyses assumed, was roughly uniform. The listing of approximately 160 TCR beta chains classed them as cytomegalovirus-associated.

About this clone itself: Its antigen is not known.

Losses at the gene ends were 10 bases for V and 2 bases for J; bases not matched to a gene: 7. CDR3 length: 13 residues. Germline V gene sequence: CDR1 LNHDA, CDR2 SQIVND (reference sequence). PCR used 60 Vbeta primers and 13 Jbeta primers. Sequencing was performed with immunoSEQ multiplex PCR; in TCRdb, only in-frame clones are kept and a portion is missing. This table holds 100,000 to 150,000 clones, 80% found once. Sample: PBMCs. The V gene is TRBV19, the J gene TRBJ2-7; 8 bases align to TRBD2. The source of this sequence is a young man in good health and CMV-seronegative. The CDR3 protein is CATSRGRTYEQYF. CDR3 in DNA: TGTGCCACAAGCCGCGGGAGGACCTACGAGCAGTACTTC.